The entry below describes one T cell receptor beta chain. Its antigen is not known. The data are from a study of cytomegalovirus exposure and HLA in healthy donors. Study-wide context: Around 86 million unique TCRs, all from HLA-typed donors, were included in an early release of the data.

Germline V lookup: CDR1 GTSNPN, CDR2 SVGIG (reference sequence). V was cut by 1 base and J by 12 bases, with 16 bases left in between. This CDR3 comprises 12 residues. The PCR was carried out with 60 Vbeta primers and 13 Jbeta primers. The data were produced by immunoSEQ multiplex PCR, yet TCRdb's version contains in-frame clones alone and is incomplete. The data include 45,000 to 55,000 clones; the top ten clones carry 9.5% to 12%. Findings and caveats of the study: The study labeled 164 TCR beta chains cytomegalovirus-associated. Presence/absence analyses took donor sequencing depth as roughly uniform.

V and J are TRBV30 and TRBJ2-7; tentative D call: TRBD2 (5 bases). The sample was PBMCs. The sequence was obtained from a woman in her forties or fifties in good health and CMV-seropositive. The CDR3 loop reads CAWSGAGGWGYF. The CDR3 coding sequence is TGTGCCTGGAGTGGGGCGGGCGGATGGGGGTACTTC.